This entry concerns a single T cell receptor beta chain. Clones were read by immunoSEQ multiplex PCR, and TCRdb kept only the in-frame ones, dropping some. The sample yields hundreds of thousands of clones, about 79% seen once. This sample is drawn from a study of blood T cell repertoires in COVID-19. The V end was cut by 3 bases, the J end by 5 bases, with 10 bases between. The CDR3 covers 13 residues. The germline gives CDR1 SNHLY, CDR2 FYNNEI. The receptor was derived from a man aged 80 or over with acute or convalescent COVID-19. This chain connects TRBV2 to TRBJ1-1; D perhaps matches TRBD1 (6 bases). Sequencing input: peripheral blood. The CDR3, as DNA: TGTGCCAGCAGTGACGAGAGGGGGACTGAAGCTTTCTTT. Translation: CASSDERGTEAFF.